This is a list of T cell receptor beta chains from one sample in a study of CD8 T cells in Susac syndrome. TCRdb reprocessed the immunoSEQ multiplex PCR reads via MiXCR and lists one record per CDR3 protein. The sample contains hundreds of thousands of distinct CDR3 sequences, less than 95% of which appear only once. Sample: CD4+ T cells from PBMCs. The receptor set was obtained from a human donor with Susac syndrome. Each CDR3 is given with its conserved first and last residue. The D gene is left open where the match is weak.

TRBV20-1	TRBJ2-1	TRBD1	TGCAGTGCTACGGGACAGGGGGAGGACAATGAGCAGTTCTTC	CSATGQGEDNEQFF
TRBV7-2	TRBJ2-7	-	TGTGCCAGCAGCTTACGGGCAGAGACCTACGAGCAGTACTTC	CASSLRAETYEQYF
TRBV20-1	TRBJ2-5	TRBD1	TGCAGTGCTAGACAGGGGGCGCAAAAACAGACCCAGTACTTC	CSARQGAQKQTQYF
TRBV24-1	TRBJ2-1	-	TGTGCCACCAGCGCAAGGGGGGGTTTAGGTAATGAGCAGTTCTTC	CATSARGGLGNEQFF
TRBV20-1	TRBJ1-1	-	TGCAGTGCTAGTATTTACAGGGAAGGAACTGAAGCTTTCTTT	CSASIYREGTEAFF
TRBV30	TRBJ2-5	-	TGTGCCTGGAGTCCGGGAACCACCGAGACCCAGTACTTC	CAWSPGTTETQYF
TRBV7-9	TRBJ1-1	-	TGTGCCAGCAGCTTAGGGACGGATCGGGGCACTGAAGCTTTCTTT	CASSLGTDRGTEAFF
TRBV20-1	TRBJ1-5	-	TGCAGTGCTTGGGGAATGACAGATCAGCCCCAGCATTTT	CSAWGMTDQPQHF
TRBV25-1	TRBJ1-2	TRBD1	TGTGCCAGCAGTGAGGGACAGGGGAGGAGCTATGGCTACACCTTC	CASSEGQGRSYGYTF
TRBV30	TRBJ2-2	-	TGTGCCTGGCTCTCAGGGAACACCGGGGAGCTGTTTTTT	CAWLSGNTGELFF
TRBV20-1	TRBJ2-1	TRBD2	TGCAGTGCTAGTTCGGGACTATCACCACCGAGGGGTGGTGAGCAGTTCTTC	CSASSGLSPPRGGEQFF
TRBV12-3/TRBV12-4	TRBJ2-1	-	TGTGCCAGCAGTGCGCGGGGCCCCGACTCCTACAATGAGCAGTTCTTC	CASSARGPDSYNEQFF
TRBV5-1	TRBJ2-5	TRBD2	TGCGCCAGCAGCCCGACGGTATCGAGCGAGACTAGCGAGACCCAGTACTTC	CASSPTVSSETSETQYF
TRBV4-2	TRBJ2-3	TRBD2	TGTGCCAGCAGCCAAGAAGGGCGGGGGGCTCCCACAGATACGCAGTATTTT	CASSQEGRGAPTDTQYF